A single sample gave rise to the 26 T cell receptor beta chains below, sequenced in a study of blood T cell repertoires in COVID-19. TCRdb's copy holds only in-frame clones and misses some; the assay was immunoSEQ multiplex PCR. The data contain about 270,000 clones, 80% to 90% of them singletons. Material: peripheral blood. These receptors came from a young woman with COVID-19, enrolled during active disease.

The chain is built from TRBV4-1 and TRBJ2-7; tentative D call: TRBD2 (8 bases). The ends were cut back, 3 bases at V and 3 bases at J, with 24 bases in the middle. From germline, CDR1 is MGHRA and CDR2 YSYEKL. The CDR3 has 18 amino acids. The chain's CDR3 is CASSHYSGGQTDHYEQYF. The CDR3 DNA sequence: TGCGCCAGCAGCCACTACAGCGGGGGACAGACCGACCACTACGAGCAGTACTTC.

The chain combines TRBV21-1 with TRBJ2-3; the table's D call, TRBD2, has no DNA check behind it. TRBV21-1 is described as a pseudogene. This CDR3 region has 18 residues. In nucleotides, the CDR3 is TGTGCCAGCAGCAAAGCTACTGCGGGGGAGGAGGGCACAGATACGCAGTATTTT. Its translation is CASSKATAGEEGTDTQYF.

The chain carries TRBV12-3 or TRBV12-4 and TRBJ2-5; perhaps TRBD1 as D (6 bases). The CDR3 spans 13 residues. V was cut by 5 bases and J by 2 bases, with 9 bases left in between. CDR3 sequence (DNA): TGTGCCAGCAGTCGACAGGTTCAAGAGACCCAGTACTTC. Translating gives CASSRQVQETQYF.

This clone was seen a handful of times. This rearrangement joins TRBV5-5 to TRBJ1-5, with D perhaps TRBD1 (6 bases). The V and J ends lost 4 bases and 7 bases respectively, with 18 bases between them. The CDR3 is 15 residues long. The germline V gene has CDR1 SGHKS and CDR2 YYEKEE (reference sequence). CDR3 nucleotides: TGTGCCAGCAGCGCAGTGGCAGGGGAGAAGCAGCCCCAGCATTTT. The encoded protein is CASSAVAGEKQPQHF.

This clone was detected once. The chain is built from TRBV27 and TRBJ1-2; 9 bases match TRBD1. The CDR3 consists of 13 residues. Per the germline V gene, CDR1 is MNHEY and CDR2 is SMNVEV (reference sequence). Unmatched junction bases numbered 7, after V lost 8 bases and J lost 6 bases. The chain's CDR3 is CASGQTGGHGYTF. The CDR3 region has the DNA TGTGCCAGCGGACAGACAGGGGGGCATGGCTACACCTTC.

This clone was seen only once. This chain joins TRBV18 and TRBJ2-5; tentative D call: TRBD1 (6 bases). Germline V gene data show CDR1 as KGHSH and CDR2 as LQKENI. The CDR3 has 14 residues. V was shortened by 2 bases and J by 2 bases, with 9 bases between the two germline ends. In nucleotides, the CDR3 is TGTGCCAGCTCACCAGGACAGATACAAGAGACCCAGTACTTC. It yields the protein CASSPGQIQETQYF.

J is TRBJ2-7 and V is TRBV9; 11 bases line up with TRBD1. The germline V gene has CDR1 SGDLS and CDR2 YYNGEE. V was pared by 2 bases and J by 4 bases, with 5 bases of the junction left unmatched. The CDR3 runs 15 residues. CDR3 DNA sequence: TGTGCCAGCAGCGTGGCCGGGACAGGGGGATACGAGCAGTACTTC. It encodes CASSVAGTGGYEQYF. Together with reference TRBV9 and TRBJ2-7, the CDR3 gives the full variable domain: DSGVTQTPKHLITATGQRVTLRCSPRSGDLSVYWYQQSLDQGLQFLIQYYNGEERAKGNILERFSAQQFPDLHSELNLSSLELGDSALYFCASSVAGTGGYEQYFGPGTRLTVT.

The chain recombines TRBV7-9 with TRBJ1-2; possibly TRBD1 for D (5 bases). Germline values: CDR1 SEHNR, CDR2 FQNEAQ (reference sequence). V was trimmed by 1 base and J by 6 bases, leaving 12 bases between them. CDR3 size: 14 residues. The CDR3 bases are TGTGCCAGCAGCTTAGTGATCCTACAGGATGGCTACACCTTC. Amino acid sequence: CASSLVILQDGYTF.

This chain's CDR3 is CASSYSQGTYEQYF. Written as DNA, the CDR3 is TGTGCCAGCAGTTACTCCCAGGGAACCTACGAGCAGTACTTC. The rearrangement uses TRBV6-5 and TRBJ2-7; D might be TRBD1 (5 bases). The CDR3 spans 14 residues. V was trimmed by 0 bases and J by 2 bases, leaving 8 bases between them. CDR1 is MNHEY, CDR2 SVGAGI, per germline.

DNA for the CDR3: TGTGCCAGCAGCTTTGATCCGGGACAGTCAAATGAAAAACTGTTTTTT. This gives the protein CASSFDPGQSNEKLFF. The rearrangement joins TRBV5-4 to TRBJ1-4, with 7 bases identical to TRBD1. CDR1 is SGHNT and CDR2 is YYREEE in the germline V gene (reference sequence). With 2 bases clipped from V and 5 bases from J, the junction kept 9 bases outside the gene matches. The CDR3 covers 16 residues.

The gene calls are TRBV5-1 and TRBJ1-1; TRBD1 is a possible D gene (5 bases). Per the germline V gene, CDR1 is SGHRS and CDR2 is YFSETQ. The CDR3 spans 14 residues. Trimming shortened V by 0 bases and J by 1 base, and 7 bases separated the two germline ends. This chain's CDR3 is CASSLAGWNTEAFF. CDR3 nucleotides: TGCGCCAGCAGCTTGGCAGGGTGGAACACTGAAGCTTTCTTT.

This clone was detected only a few times. The rearrangement joins TRBV2 to TRBJ1-2, with 10 bases fitting TRBD1. This CDR3 spans 16 amino acids. Germline V gives CDR1 SNHLY, CDR2 FYNNEI. V shed 1 base, J shed 4 bases, and the junction held 6 bases outside the gene matches. The CDR3 nucleotides are TGTGCCAGCAGTGAAGGGGGACAGGGGAACCGCTATGGCTACACCTTC. Encoded protein: CASSEGGQGNRYGYTF. The whole variable domain, filled in from reference TRBV2 and TRBJ1-2, reads EPEVTQTPSHQVTQMGQEVILRCVPISNHLYFYWYRQILGQKVEFLVSFYNNEISEKSEIFDDQFSVERPDGSNFTLKIRSTKLEDSAMYFCASSEGGQGNRYGYTFGSGTRLTVV.

The count of this clone is one. The V and J genes are TRBV6-6 and TRBJ2-7, with TRBD1 identical over 10 bases. The germline gives CDR1 MNHNY, CDR2 SVGAGI (reference sequence). The CDR3 runs 12 residues. V shed 6 bases, J shed 8 bases, and the junction held 4 bases outside the gene matches. The CDR3 reads CASSRDRGQQYF. The CDR3 DNA reads as TGTGCCAGCAGCCGAGACAGGGGGCAGCAGTACTTC.

This chain uses TRBV5-1 with TRBJ2-5; D perhaps matches TRBD1 (6 bases). The germline gives CDR1 SGHRS, CDR2 YFSETQ. V was cut by 5 bases and J by 1 base, with 12 bases left in between. This CDR3 is 14 amino acids long. CDR3 DNA: TGCGCCAGCAGGGTAGGACAGCTCCAAGAGACCCAGTACTTC. Protein product: CASRVGQLQETQYF. Full variable domain (rest looked up from reference TRBV5-1 and TRBJ2-5): KAGVTQTPRYLIKTRGQQVTLSCSPISGHRSVSWYQQTPGQGLQFLFEYFSETQRNKGNFPGRFSGRQFSNSRSEMNVSTLELGDSALYLCASRVGQLQETQYFGPGTRLLVL.

As to this clone: Other nucleotide sequences from this sample produce the same CDR3. V is TRBV28 and J is TRBJ2-2; 7 bases match TRBD1. The V gene end was trimmed by 5 bases and the J gene end by 5 bases; junction bases not matched to a gene: 8. Germline V gene sequence: CDR1 MDHEN, CDR2 SYDVKM. CDR3 length equals 15 residues. The CDR3 loop is CASSLNRGRTGELFF. The CDR3 bases are TGTGCCAGCAGTCTCAACAGGGGTCGGACCGGGGAGCTGTTTTTT. Combining the CDR3 with reference TRBV28 and TRBJ2-2 gives the whole variable domain DVKVTQSSRYLVKRTGEKVFLECVQDMDHENMFWYRQDPGLGLRLIYFSYDVKMKEKGDIPEGYSVSREKKERFSLILESASTNQTSMYLCASSLNRGRTGELFFGEGSRLTVL.

The chain couples TRBV4-2 to TRBJ1-3, with D uncertain. Per the germline V gene, CDR1 is LGHNA and CDR2 is YNFKEQ. Trimming took 0 bases from V and 1 from J, leaving 4 bases between them. This CDR3 has 14 residues. In DNA form, the CDR3 reads TGTGCCAGCAGCCAAGATTCTTCTGGAAACACCATATATTTT. This translates into CASSQDSSGNTIYF.

The chain joins TRBV15 to TRBJ1-1; D ambiguous. The CDR3 spans 14 residues. Germline V lookup: CDR1 LNHNV, CDR2 YYDKDF (reference sequence). Deletions cut 1 base from V and 3 bases from J, with 9 bases between. CDR3 coding DNA: TGTGCCACCAGCAGAGGGAACAGACACACTGAAGCTTTCTTT. As protein: CATSRGNRHTEAFF. Combining the CDR3 with reference TRBV15 and TRBJ1-1 gives the whole variable domain DAMVIQNPRYQVTQFGKPVTLSCSQTLNHNVMYWYQQKSSQAPKLLFHYYDKDFNNEADTPDNFQSRRPNTSFCFLDIRSPGLGDTAMYLCATSRGNRHTEAFFGQGTRLTVV.

The J gene is TRBJ2-7, the V gene TRBV2, with a possible D match to TRBD2 (5 bases). The CDR3 has 13 residues. Germline loops: CDR1 SNHLY, CDR2 FYNNEI. V was shortened by 4 bases and J by 3 bases, with 10 bases between the two germline ends. CDR3 nucleotides: TGTGCCAGCAGTGTGGGAGCGGACTACGAGCAGTACTTC. Amino acids: CASSVGADYEQYF.

The chain is built from TRBV10-1 and TRBJ1-2; 8 bases align to TRBD1. The CDR3 is made up of 15 amino acids. Germline V gives CDR1 WNHNN, CDR2 SYGVQD (reference sequence). After removal of 5 bases from V and 8 bases from J, the junction contained 13 bases not matched to a gene. For the CDR3, the DNA is TGCGCCAGCAGTAGCGCCCGGACAGGGTATGAAGGCTACACCTTC. Amino acid sequence: CASSSARTGYEGYTF.

This sequence joins TRBV14 and TRBJ2-3; 16 bases agree with TRBD2. This CDR3 contains 19 residues. The ends lost 1 base at V and 2 bases at J; junction bases unmatched: 6. Germline V gene data show CDR1 as SGHDN and CDR2 as FVKESK. The CDR3 DNA reads TGTGCCAGCAGCCAAGCCGGGACTAGCGGGGGGGACTACACAGATACGCAGTATTTT. Translated, it gives CASSQAGTSGGDYTDTQYF.

The chain is built from TRBV2 and TRBJ1-5; TRBD1 matches 10 bases. The germline gives CDR1 SNHLY, CDR2 FYNNEI. V lost 6 bases and J lost 7; bases outside the gene matches: 6. CDR3 size: 14 residues. The CDR3 loop is CASRGQGMRQPQHF. For the CDR3, the DNA is TGTGCCAGCAGGGGACAGGGGATGCGGCAGCCCCAGCATTTT.

About this clone: At one end, the junction sequence differs from germline, possibly due to a read error. The genes are TRBV5-1 and TRBJ1-2; D may be TRBD1 (5 bases). The CDR3 covers 14 residues. Germline-derived CDR1 and CDR2 are SGHRS and YFSETQ. CDR3 DNA: TGCGCCAGCAGTTTGGGGCCGGGTAACTATGGCTACACCTTC. Translated: CASSLGPGNYGYTF.

This chain connects TRBV3-1 (or the pseudogene TRBV3-2) to TRBJ1-4; no definite D call. With 0 bases removed from V and 5 bases from J, the gap between germline ends came to 10 bases. The CDR3 sequence is 15 residues long. Germline assignment: CDR1 LGHDT and CDR2 YNNKEL (reference sequence). DNA of the CDR3: TGTGCCAGCAGCCAAGAGTCCCTCGGGAATGAAAAACTGTTTTTT. Protein: CASSQESLGNEKLFF.

The CDR3 reads CASSPFERGSTDTQYF. DNA for the CDR3: TGTGCCAGCAGTCCCTTTGAGCGGGGGTCCACAGATACGCAGTATTTT. The J gene is TRBJ2-3, the V gene TRBV27, with 8 positions matching TRBD2. Per the germline V gene, CDR1 is MNHEY and CDR2 is SMNVEV (reference sequence). The CDR3 sequence is 16 residues long. V shed 5 bases and J 2 bases; nucleotides not matched to a gene: 9.

The chain joins TRBV19 to TRBJ2-4, with D perhaps matching TRBD1 (6 bases). The CDR3 is 14 amino acids. Germline CDR1 reads LNHDA; CDR2 reads SQIVND (reference sequence). Trimming cost V 4 bases and J 6 bases, with 13 bases left between them. The DNA of the CDR3 is TGTGCCAGTAGTACTACCTCCAGGGGAAACATTCAGTACTTC. Its translation is CASSTTSRGNIQYF.

The V gene is TRBV7-2, the J gene TRBJ1-4; 8 bases match TRBD1. Per germline, CDR1 SGHTA and CDR2 FQGNSA. The CDR3 is 13 amino acids. V shed 5 bases and J 8 bases; nucleotides not matched to a gene: 4. The CDR3 nucleotides are TGTGCCAGCAGCAAAAGGGACAGGGAAAAACTGTTTTTT. This sequence encodes CASSKRDREKLFF. The complete variable domain, with remaining parts taken from reference TRBV7-2 and TRBJ1-4, reads GAGVSQSPSNKVTEKGKDVELRCDPISGHTALYWYRQSLGQGLEFLIYFQGNSAPDKSGLPSDRFSAERTGGSVSTLTIQRTQQEDSAVYLCASSKRDREKLFFGSGTQLSVL.